This T cell receptor (beta chain) was recorded in a study of human T cells and chemical hapten exposure. The overall study: Sensitization employed 2% DPC on about 2 cm by about 2 cm of upper inner arm skin. Alopecia areata, totalis or universalis affected patients who were mostly female.

Indicated time point: pre-sensitization, week 0. As for treatment: therapeutic diphenylcyclopropenone sensitization with weekly scalp DPC. Unfractionated whole blood yielded the extracted total RNA. One entry per CDR3 protein results from TCRdb running MiXCR on the RACE reads. Found here are around 350,000 distinct CDR3 sequences, over 5% of them singletons; the top ten hold around 8%. This CDR3 comprises 13 residues. Trimming removed 8 bases at V and 3 bases at J, with 14 bases between. Germline V gene data show CDR1 as MNHEY and CDR2 as SVGAGI. The TCR was taken from a woman aged 18-29 years with alopecia areata. Some clones in this sample may be carry-over from other donors' samples. The material was whole blood, obtained in connection with sensitization to the hapten diphenylcyclopropenone (DPC). This chain links TRBV6-5 with TRBJ2-7; possible D gene TRBD1, 6 bases. CDR3 protein: CASVPQGGYEQYF. CDR3 DNA sequence: TGTGCCAGCGTCCCACAGGGTGGCTACGAGCAGTACTTC.